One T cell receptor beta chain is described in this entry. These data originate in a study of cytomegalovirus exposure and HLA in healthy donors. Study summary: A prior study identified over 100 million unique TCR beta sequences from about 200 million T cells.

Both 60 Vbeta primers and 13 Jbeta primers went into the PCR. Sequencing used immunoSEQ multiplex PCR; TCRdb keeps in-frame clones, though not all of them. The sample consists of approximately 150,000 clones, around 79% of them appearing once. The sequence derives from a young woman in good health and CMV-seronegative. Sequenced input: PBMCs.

CDR3 DNA: TGTGCCAGCAGCCAAGGACAGGGGGCGGGTGGCGAGCAGTACTTC. Amino acid sequence: CASSQGQGAGGEQYF. The chain has TRBV4-2 and TRBJ2-7, with 10 positions matching TRBD1. Germline V gives CDR1 LGHNA, CDR2 YNFKEQ. V dropped 1 base and J dropped 6; count of bases not matched to a gene: 6. This CDR3 has 15 residues.